The following is a TCR beta chain sequence with its context. This CDR3 has 13 amino acids. The germline gives CDR1 LNHDA, CDR2 SQIVND (reference sequence). V gave up 4 bases and J gave up 5 bases, with 11 bases separating them. Repertoires were generated with immunoSEQ multiplex PCR, while TCRdb's copy carries only in-frame clones and drops some. The table has approximately 530,000 clones, about 96% seen once. The sample comes from a study of shared clonotypes between healthy human individuals. The chain employs TRBV19 and TRBJ2-5, with D perhaps TRBD2 (5 bases). The sequenced material came from naive CD4+ T cells sorted from blood. Subset here: CD45RA+ positively selected. The receptor comes from a woman in her 30s in good health. The CDR3 DNA follows: TGTGCCAGTAGTAGTCAGACGGGGGAGACCCAGTACTTC. Translated, it gives CASSSQTGETQYF. Filled out from reference TRBV19 and TRBJ2-5, the complete variable domain reads DGGITQSPKYLFRKEGQNVTLSCEQNLNHDAMYWYRQDPGQGLRLIYYSQIVNDFQKGDIAEGYSVSREKKESFPLTVTSAQKNPTAFYLCASSSQTGETQYFGPGTRLLVL.